The present TCR beta chain was sequenced within a study of human T cells and chemical hapten exposure. Across the whole study: Patch tests of 0.01% DPC on the upper back were read at 6 days.

For this clonotype: Antigen unknown.

Documented time point: patch test 3, about 24 weeks after DPC sensitization. Treatment here: therapeutic diphenylcyclopropenone sensitization with weekly scalp DPC. The study drew its donors from alopecia patients who were 18 to 70 years old and suitable for DPC. This CDR3 has 16 residues. The V end lost 3 bases, the J end lost 0 bases, and 12 bases lay between the germline ends. Whole-study results and caveats: Positive correlation was observed between PT1 expanded TCR counts and patch test score.

TCRdb re-called the RACE reads through MiXCR, storing one row per CDR3 protein. The sample consists of some 110,000 distinct CDR3 sequences, less than 40% of them appearing once. This specimen was whole blood, taken in connection with sensitization to the hapten diphenylcyclopropenone (DPC). The chain has TRBV12-3 or TRBV12-4 and TRBJ2-1, with D perhaps matching TRBD2 (6 bases). This sequence originates from a middle-aged man with alopecia areata. Some clones in this sample may be carry-over from other donors' samples. As DNA, the CDR3 is TGTGCCAGCAGTTTGGAGGGCGCGGGCTCCTACAATGAGCAGTTCTTC. Its translation: CASSLEGAGSYNEQFF.